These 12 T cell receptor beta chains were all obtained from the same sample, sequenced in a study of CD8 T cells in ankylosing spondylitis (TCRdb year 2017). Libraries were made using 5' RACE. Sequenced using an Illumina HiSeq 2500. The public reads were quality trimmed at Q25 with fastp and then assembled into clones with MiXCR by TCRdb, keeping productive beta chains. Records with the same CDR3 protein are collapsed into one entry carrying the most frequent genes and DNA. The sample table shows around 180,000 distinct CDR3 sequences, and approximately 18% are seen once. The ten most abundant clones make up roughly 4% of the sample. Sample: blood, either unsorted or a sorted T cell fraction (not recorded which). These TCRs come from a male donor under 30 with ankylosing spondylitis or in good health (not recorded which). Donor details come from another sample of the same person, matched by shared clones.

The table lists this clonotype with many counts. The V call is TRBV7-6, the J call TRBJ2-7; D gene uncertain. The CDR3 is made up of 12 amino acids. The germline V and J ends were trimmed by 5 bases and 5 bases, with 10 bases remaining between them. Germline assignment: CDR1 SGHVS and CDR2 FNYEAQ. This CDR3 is CASSPRYHEQYV. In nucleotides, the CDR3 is TGTGCCAGCAGCCCTCGGTACCACGAGCAGTACGTC.

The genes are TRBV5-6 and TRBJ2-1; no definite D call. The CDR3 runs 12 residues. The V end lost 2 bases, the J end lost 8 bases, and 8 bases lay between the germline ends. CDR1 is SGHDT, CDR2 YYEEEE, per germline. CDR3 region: CASSFIGDEQFF. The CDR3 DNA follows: TGTGCCAGCAGCTTCATTGGGGATGAGCAGTTCTTC.

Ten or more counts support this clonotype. The CDR3 nucleotides read TGCAGCGTTGAACACGGGGGAAGACGGACTGAAGCTTTCTTT. Residues: CSVEHGGRRTEAFF. The V call is TRBV29-1, the J call TRBJ1-1; tentative D call: TRBD1 (5 bases). Germline V gene lookup returns CDR1 SQVTM and CDR2 ANQGSEA. The CDR3 loop spans 14 amino acids. V lost 2 bases to trimming and J lost 5 bases, with 15 bases between them.

Written as DNA, the CDR3 is TGCAGCGTTGACGAAACGTACCAAGAGACCCAGTACTTC. Its translation: CSVDETYQETQYF. The gene calls are TRBV29-1 and TRBJ2-5; D is uncertain. Trimming removed 3 bases from V and 0 bases from J, with 8 bases in between. Germline V CDR1 and CDR2: SQVTM, ANQGSEA. This CDR3 has 13 residues.

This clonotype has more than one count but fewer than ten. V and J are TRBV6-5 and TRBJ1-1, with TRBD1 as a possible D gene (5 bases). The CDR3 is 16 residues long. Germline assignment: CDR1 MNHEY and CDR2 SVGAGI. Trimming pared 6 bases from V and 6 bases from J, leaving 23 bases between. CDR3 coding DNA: TGTGCCAGCAGCCAACACGGGCAGGGCAGAAGGCCTGAAGCTTTCTTT. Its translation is CASSQHGQGRRPEAFF.

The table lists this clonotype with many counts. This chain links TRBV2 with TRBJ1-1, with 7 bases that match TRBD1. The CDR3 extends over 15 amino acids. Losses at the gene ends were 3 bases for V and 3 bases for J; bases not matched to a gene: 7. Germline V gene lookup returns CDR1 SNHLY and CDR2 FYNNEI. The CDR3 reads CASSEPTGLDTEAFF. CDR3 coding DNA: TGTGCCAGCAGTGAGCCGACAGGGCTGGACACTGAAGCTTTCTTT.

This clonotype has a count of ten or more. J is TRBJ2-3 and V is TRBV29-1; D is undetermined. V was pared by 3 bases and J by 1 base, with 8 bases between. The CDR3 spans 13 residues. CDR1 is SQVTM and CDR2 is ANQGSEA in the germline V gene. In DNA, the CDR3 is TGCAGCGTTGACGGTTTGCGCACAGATACGCAGTATTTT. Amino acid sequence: CSVDGLRTDTQYF.

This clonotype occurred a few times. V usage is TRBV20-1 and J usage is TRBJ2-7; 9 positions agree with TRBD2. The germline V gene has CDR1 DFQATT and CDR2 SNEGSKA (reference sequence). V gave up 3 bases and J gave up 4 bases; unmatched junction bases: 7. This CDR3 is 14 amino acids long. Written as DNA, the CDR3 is TGCAGTGCTAGTGACGGAGCGGGAGGTTACGAGCAGTACTTC. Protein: CSASDGAGGYEQYF.

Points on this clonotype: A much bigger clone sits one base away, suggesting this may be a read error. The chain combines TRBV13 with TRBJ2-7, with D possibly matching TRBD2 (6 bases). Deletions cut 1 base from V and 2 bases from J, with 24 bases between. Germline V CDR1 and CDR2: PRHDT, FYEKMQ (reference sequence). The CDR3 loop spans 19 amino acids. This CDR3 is CASSLAPLPRTNLPYEQYF. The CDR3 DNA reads TGTGCCAGCAGCTTAGCCCCCCTCCCCCGGACTAATCTGCCCTACGAGCAGTACTTC.

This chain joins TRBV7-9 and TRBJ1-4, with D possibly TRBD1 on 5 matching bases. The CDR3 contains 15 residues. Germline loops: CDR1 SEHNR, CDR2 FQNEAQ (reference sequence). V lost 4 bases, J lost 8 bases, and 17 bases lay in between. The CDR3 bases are TGTGCCAGCAGCTCCCCGGTACGGGGGTCCGAAAAACTGTTTTTT. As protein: CASSSPVRGSEKLFF.

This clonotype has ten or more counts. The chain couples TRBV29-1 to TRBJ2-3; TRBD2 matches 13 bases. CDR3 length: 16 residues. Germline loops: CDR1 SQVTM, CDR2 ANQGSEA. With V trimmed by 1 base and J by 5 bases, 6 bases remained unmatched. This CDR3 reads CSVEGGTSGTLDTQYF. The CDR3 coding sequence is TGCAGCGTTGAAGGGGGGACTAGCGGGACTCTAGATACGCAGTATTTT.

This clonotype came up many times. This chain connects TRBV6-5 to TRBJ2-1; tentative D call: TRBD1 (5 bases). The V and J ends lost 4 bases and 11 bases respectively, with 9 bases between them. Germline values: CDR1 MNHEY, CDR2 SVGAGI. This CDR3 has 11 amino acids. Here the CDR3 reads CASSFRQKQFF. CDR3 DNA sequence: TGTGCCAGCAGTTTCCGACAGAAGCAGTTCTTC.